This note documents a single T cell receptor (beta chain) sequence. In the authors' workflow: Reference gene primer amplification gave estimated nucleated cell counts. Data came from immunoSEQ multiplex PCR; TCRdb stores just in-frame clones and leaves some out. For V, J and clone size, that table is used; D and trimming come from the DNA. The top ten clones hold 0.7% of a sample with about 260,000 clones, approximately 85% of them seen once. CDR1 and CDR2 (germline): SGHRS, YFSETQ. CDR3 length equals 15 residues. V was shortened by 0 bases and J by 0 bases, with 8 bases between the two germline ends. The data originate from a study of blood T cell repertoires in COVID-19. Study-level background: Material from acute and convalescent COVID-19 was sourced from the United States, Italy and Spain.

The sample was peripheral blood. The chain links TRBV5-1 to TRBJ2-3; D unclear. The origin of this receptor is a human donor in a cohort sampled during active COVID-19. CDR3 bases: TGCGCCAGCAGCTTGGGGGCAGTCAGCACAGATACGCAGTATTTT. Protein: CASSLGAVSTDTQYF.